These T cell receptor beta chains were read from a single sample in a study of T cells in Graves' hyperthyroidism and ophthalmopathy. TCRdb called the multiplex PCR reads again in MiXCR, with one record for every CDR3 protein. Seen here are 500,000 to 750,000 distinct CDR3 sequences, approximately 44% observed once, and the top ten hold approximately 8.4%. The sequenced material came from peripheral blood or thyroid tissue (not recorded which). The receptors derive from a woman younger than 30 with Graves' hyperthyroidism. The CDR3 runs from the conserved cysteine through the conserved F or W. D genes are given only for firm matches. Size is stated for part of the rows, as once, few or many counts, or as a class when the clone is expanded.

CDR3aa	CDR3nt	j_gene	v_gene	d_gene	abundance
CASSTPTRETQYF	TGTGCCAGCAGCACTCCCACCAGAGAGACCCAGTACTTC	TRBJ2-5	TRBV11-2	.	many
CALQETQYF	TGTGCCCTCCAAGAGACCCAGTACTTC	TRBJ2-5	TRBV14	.	.
CSASEAVFSTDTQYF	TGCAGTGCTAGTGAGGCGGTGTTTAGCACAGATACGCAGTATTTT	TRBJ2-3	TRBV20-1	.	.
CASSLVALADSYEQYF	TGTGCCAGCAGCTTAGTCGCACTAGCGGACTCCTACGAGCAGTACTTC	TRBJ2-7	TRBV7-8	TRBD2	many
CATSTDRASYEQYF	TGTGCCACCAGCACGGACAGAGCCTCCTACGAGCAGTACTTC	TRBJ2-7	TRBV15	.	many
CASNLAKVETQYF	TGTGCCAGCAACCTAGCGAAGGTGGAGACCCAGTACTTC	TRBJ2-5	TRBV2	.	many
CASSRQGGTDTQYF	TGTGCCAGCAGTCGACAGGGCGGCACAGATACGCAGTATTTT	TRBJ2-3	TRBV27	TRBD1	.
CASSLGDRLNTEAFF	TGCGCCAGCAGCTTGGGGGACAGGCTGAACACTGAAGCTTTCTTT	TRBJ1-1	TRBV5-1	TRBD1	many
CSAPGTAPYEQYF	TGCAGTGCTCCCGGGACAGCACCCTACGAGCAGTACTTC	TRBJ2-7	TRBV20-1	TRBD1	many
CSVAQGAGNTIYF	TGCAGCGTTGCCCAGGGTGCTGGAAACACCATATATTTT	TRBJ1-3	TRBV29-1	.	many
CSARVRGAEAFF	TGCAGTGCTAGAGTCAGGGGGGCTGAAGCTTTCTTT	TRBJ1-1	TRBV20-1	TRBD1	few
CASSSAGTGEQYF	TGTGCCAGCAGCTCGGCCGGGACAGGGGAGCAGTACTTC	TRBJ2-7	TRBV5-5	TRBD1	.
CASSYSRGRSEKLFF	TGTGCCAGCAGTTACTCGCGGGGGCGGAGTGAAAAACTGTTTTTT	TRBJ1-4	TRBV6-6	.	.
CASSYQSYPDTQYF	TGTGCCAGCAGTTACCAGTCATACCCAGATACGCAGTATTTT	TRBJ2-3	TRBV6-5	.	.
CASGLTGYSNQPQHF	TGTGCCAGCGGCTTGACAGGGTATAGCAATCAGCCCCAGCATTTT	TRBJ1-5	TRBV11-3	TRBD1	.
CASSLGFGGANVLTF	TGTGCCAGCAGCTTAGGGTTCGGCGGGGCCAACGTCCTGACTTTC	TRBJ2-6	TRBV7-3	.	.
CASVREDTGELFF	TGTGCCAGCGTCCGGGAGGACACCGGGGAGCTGTTTTTT	TRBJ2-2	TRBV2	TRBD2	many
CSASPGLAKETQYF	TGCAGTGCTAGTCCGGGACTAGCTAAGGAGACCCAGTACTTC	TRBJ2-5	TRBV20-1	TRBD2	.
CASSSGTSTTYEQYF	TGTGCCAGCAGCTCAGGGACTAGCACCACCTACGAGCAGTACTTC	TRBJ2-7	TRBV13	TRBD2	many
CASSPRAGAAYEQYF	TGTGCCAGCAGCCCTAGAGCGGGAGCTGCCTACGAGCAGTACTTC	TRBJ2-7	TRBV5-4	TRBD2	many
CATGTSDQETQYF	TGTGCCACCGGGACTAGCGACCAAGAGACCCAGTACTTC	TRBJ2-5	TRBV10-3	TRBD2	many
CSFGRRETQYF	TGCAGCTTCGGCCGCCGGGAGACCCAGTACTTC	TRBJ2-5	TRBV29-1	.	.
CASSQGLDSNQPQHF	TGCGCCAGCAGCCAAGGCTTAGATAGCAATCAGCCCCAGCATTTT	TRBJ1-5	TRBV4-1	.	many
CSVHSAPQAYRPYGYTF	TGCAGCGTCCACTCCGCCCCGCAGGCCTATAGGCCCTATGGCTACACCTTC	TRBJ1-2	TRBV29-1	.	many
CASIQANTEAFF	TGTGCCAGTATACAGGCGAACACTGAAGCTTTCTTT	TRBJ1-1	TRBV19	.	many
CASSMGRDRNGYTF	TGTGCCAGTAGTATGGGAAGGGATAGAAATGGCTACACCTTC	TRBJ1-2	TRBV19	.	many
CATSDQTSGSSYNEQFF	TGTGCCACCAGTGACCAGACTAGCGGGAGCTCCTACAATGAGCAGTTCTTC	TRBJ2-1	TRBV24-1	TRBD2	.
CASSQGQGNQPQHF	TGTGCCAGCAGCCAGGGACAAGGCAATCAGCCCCAGCATTTT	TRBJ1-5	TRBV4-1	.	many